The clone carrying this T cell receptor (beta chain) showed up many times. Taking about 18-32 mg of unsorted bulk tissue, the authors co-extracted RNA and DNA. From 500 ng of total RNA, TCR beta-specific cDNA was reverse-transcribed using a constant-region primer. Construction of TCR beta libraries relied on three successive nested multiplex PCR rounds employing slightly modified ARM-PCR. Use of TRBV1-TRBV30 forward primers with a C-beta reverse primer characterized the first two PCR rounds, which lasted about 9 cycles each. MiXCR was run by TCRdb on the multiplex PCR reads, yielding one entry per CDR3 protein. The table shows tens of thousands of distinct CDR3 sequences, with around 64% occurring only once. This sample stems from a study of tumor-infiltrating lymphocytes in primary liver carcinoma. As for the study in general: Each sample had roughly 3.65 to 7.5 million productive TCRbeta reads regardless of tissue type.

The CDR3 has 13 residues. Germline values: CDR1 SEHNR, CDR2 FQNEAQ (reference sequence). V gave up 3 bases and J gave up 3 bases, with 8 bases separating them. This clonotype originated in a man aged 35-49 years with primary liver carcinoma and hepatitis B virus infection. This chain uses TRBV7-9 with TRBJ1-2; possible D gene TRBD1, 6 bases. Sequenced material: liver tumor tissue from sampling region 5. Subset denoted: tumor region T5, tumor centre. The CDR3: CASSFTGHYGYTF. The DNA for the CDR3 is TGTGCCAGCAGCTTCACAGGGCACTATGGCTACACCTTC.